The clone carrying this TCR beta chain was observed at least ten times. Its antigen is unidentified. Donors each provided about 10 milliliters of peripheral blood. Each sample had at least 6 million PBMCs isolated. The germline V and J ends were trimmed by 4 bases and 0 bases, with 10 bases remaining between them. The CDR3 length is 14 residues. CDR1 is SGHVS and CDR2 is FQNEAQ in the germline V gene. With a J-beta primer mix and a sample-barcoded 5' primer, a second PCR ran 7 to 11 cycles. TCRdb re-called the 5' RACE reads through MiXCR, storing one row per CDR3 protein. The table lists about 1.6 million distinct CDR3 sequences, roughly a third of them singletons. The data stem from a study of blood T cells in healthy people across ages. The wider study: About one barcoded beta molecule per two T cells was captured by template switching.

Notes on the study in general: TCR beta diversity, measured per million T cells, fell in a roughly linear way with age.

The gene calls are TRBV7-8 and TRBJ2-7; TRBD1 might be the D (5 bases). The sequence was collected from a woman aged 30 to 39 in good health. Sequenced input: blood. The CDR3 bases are TGTGCCAGCAGCTCGCCAGGGAACTCCTACGAGCAGTACTTC. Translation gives CASSSPGNSYEQYF.